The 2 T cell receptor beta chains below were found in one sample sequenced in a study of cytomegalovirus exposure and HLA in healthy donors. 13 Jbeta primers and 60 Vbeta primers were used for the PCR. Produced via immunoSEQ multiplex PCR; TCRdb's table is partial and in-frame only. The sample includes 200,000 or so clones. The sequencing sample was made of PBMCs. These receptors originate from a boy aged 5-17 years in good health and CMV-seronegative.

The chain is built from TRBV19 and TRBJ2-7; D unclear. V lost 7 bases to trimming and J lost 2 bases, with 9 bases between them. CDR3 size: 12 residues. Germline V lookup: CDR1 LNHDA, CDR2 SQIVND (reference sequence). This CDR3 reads CASMGRPYEQYF. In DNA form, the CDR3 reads TGTGCCAGTATGGGCCGACCCTACGAGCAGTACTTC.

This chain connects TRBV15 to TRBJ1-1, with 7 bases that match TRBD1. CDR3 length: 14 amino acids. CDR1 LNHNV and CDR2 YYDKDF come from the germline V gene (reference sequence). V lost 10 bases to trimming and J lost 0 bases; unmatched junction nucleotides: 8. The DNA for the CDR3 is TGTGCCAGCGGATACAGGGGACTGAACACTGAAGCTTTCTTT. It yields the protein CASGYRGLNTEAFF.